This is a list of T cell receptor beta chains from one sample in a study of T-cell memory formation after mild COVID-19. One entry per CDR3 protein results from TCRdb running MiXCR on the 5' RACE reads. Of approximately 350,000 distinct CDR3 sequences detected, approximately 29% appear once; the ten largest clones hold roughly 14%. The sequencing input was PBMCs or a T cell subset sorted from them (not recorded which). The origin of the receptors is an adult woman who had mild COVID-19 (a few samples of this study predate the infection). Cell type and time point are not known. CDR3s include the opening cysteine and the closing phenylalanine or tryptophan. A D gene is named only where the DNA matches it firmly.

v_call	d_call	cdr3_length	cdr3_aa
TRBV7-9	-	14	CASSLGGTDQPQHF
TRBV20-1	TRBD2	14	CSALLAGDTDTQYF
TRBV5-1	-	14	CASRRGGAQNIQYF
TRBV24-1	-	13	CATSVPDPYEQYF
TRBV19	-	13	CASKVLGHNEQFF
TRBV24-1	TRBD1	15	CATSADRGWPDTQYF
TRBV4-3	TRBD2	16	CASSQEIAGGRETQYF
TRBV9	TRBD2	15	CASSSRAGGIKVQYF
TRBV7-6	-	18	CASSLRDPGSTGAGELFF
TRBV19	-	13	CASSIERGTEAFF
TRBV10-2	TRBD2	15	CASSGGSGGEETQYF
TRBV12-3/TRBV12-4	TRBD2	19	CASSSRGLRSGGSPNEQFF
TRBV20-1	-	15	CSAPSWASLSYEQYF
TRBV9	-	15	CASNPSGTPFGEQYF
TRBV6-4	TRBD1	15	CASSEGTGINSPLHF
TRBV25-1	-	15	CASSDFGLPPDTQYF
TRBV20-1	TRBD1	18	CSARAARTGGSSYNEQFF
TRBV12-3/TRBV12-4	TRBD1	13	CASSWGQTYEQYF
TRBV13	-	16	CASSLGYRDADTEAFF
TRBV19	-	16	CASSPEPTGSPYEQYF
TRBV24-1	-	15	CATSDLGSPTGELFF
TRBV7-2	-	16	CASSLDRGLGLDQQFF
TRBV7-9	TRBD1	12	CASSTTGVEQYF
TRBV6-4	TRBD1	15	CASSTEGAGYNEQFF
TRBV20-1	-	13	CSAPHRAVGELFF
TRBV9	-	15	CASSVIGTTNTEAFF
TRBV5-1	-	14	CASSPLQASYEQYF
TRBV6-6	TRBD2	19	CASRPGTSGSRGRTDTQYF
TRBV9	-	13	CASSVGGRTEQFF
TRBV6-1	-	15	CASSYPPGSSYEQYF
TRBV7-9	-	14	CASSLTAGTTEAFF
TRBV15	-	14	CATRREKMNTEAFF
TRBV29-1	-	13	CSAGRGPGNTIYF
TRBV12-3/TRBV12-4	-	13	CASSSGPQETQYF
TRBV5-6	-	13	CASSLAGIGEQYF
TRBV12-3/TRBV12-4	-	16	CASSPGGPYSNQPQHF
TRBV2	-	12	CASEDSTDTQYF
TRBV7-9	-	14	CASRLMASQETQYF
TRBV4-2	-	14	CASSQEAGQETQYF
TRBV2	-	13	CASSGSGNSPLHF
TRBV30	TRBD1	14	CAWSSGTGQYGYTF
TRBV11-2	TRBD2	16	CASSLILAGGYNEQFF
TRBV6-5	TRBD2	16	CASSYSLAGGADTQYF
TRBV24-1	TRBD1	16	CATSDLDQGARHEQYF
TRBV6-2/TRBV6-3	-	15	CASSDSGISYNEQFF
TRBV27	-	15	CASSYGRSNNQPQHF
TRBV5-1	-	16	CASSLGLEVLNYGYTF
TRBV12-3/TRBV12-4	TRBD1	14	CASSWDSFVNEQFF
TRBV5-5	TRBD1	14	CASSPGTAADTQYF
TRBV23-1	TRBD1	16	CASSHQTGVNTGELFF
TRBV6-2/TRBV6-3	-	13	CASLDTGSDEQYF
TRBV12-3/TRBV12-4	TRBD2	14	CASLAGGPRNEQFF
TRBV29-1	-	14	CSVDAQGNTGELFF
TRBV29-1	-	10	CSVGPDTQYF
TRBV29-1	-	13	CSAKGSQIGTQYF